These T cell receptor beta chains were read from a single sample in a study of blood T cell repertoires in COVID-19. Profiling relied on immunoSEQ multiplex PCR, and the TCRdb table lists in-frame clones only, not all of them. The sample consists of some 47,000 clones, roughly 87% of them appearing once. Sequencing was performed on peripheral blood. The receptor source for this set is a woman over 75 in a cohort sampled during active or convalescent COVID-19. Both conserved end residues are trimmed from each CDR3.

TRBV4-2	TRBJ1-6	ASSQDPGTSSPLH
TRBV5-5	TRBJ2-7	ASSSTGNSHPYEQY
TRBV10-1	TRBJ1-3	ASRGAHCCSGNTIY
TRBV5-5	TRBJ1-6	ASSLGTATYSPLH
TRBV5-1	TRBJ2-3	ASSLGLGGLPPDTQY
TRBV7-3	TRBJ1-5	ASSLLVGTGGGNQPQH
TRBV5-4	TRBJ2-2	ASRTRQPGQQNTGELF
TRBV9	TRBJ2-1	ASSVDSSYNEQF
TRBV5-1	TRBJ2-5	ASSPQRGTSKSQETQY
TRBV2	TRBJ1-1	ASSNRVGNTEAF
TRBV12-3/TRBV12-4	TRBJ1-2	ATLGQNYGYT
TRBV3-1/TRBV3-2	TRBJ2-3	ASSQGLEMDTQY
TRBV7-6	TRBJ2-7	ASSPVGQGGYEQY
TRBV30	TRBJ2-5	AWSVQGGFYRQETQY
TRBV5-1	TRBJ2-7	ASSYRGQGGEQY
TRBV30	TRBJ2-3	AWSVSLLAGDLTDTQY
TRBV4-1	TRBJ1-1	ASSQDASGLLPNTEAF
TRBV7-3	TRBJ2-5	ASSRSGGGRETQY